These 21 T cell receptor beta chains share one sample of origin, sequenced in a study of human T cells and chemical hapten exposure (dated by TCRdb to the early 2020s). Libraries were constructed by RACE. For sequencing, a NextSeq 500 was employed. Starting from the raw public reads, TCRdb applied fastp trimming at Q25, assembled clones with MiXCR and retained in-frame beta chains. Rows are combined by CDR3 protein, so each entry shows the most common genes and DNA. The table for this sample lists 150,000 to 200,000 distinct CDR3 sequences; approximately 20% of them were counted only once. Jointly, the top ten make up less than 7% of the sample. Read against the paper, the sample's time point label means: patch test 1, 2 weeks after DPC sensitization. This specimen's treatment or condition label, per the study, means: therapeutic diphenylcyclopropenone sensitization with weekly scalp DPC. Sequenced here: whole blood, sampled in connection with sensitization to the hapten diphenylcyclopropenone (DPC). These receptors were taken from a woman aged 45 to 65 with alopecia areata. Some clones in this sample may be carry-over from other donors' samples.

This clonotype was observed a handful of times. The rearrangement links TRBV2 to TRBJ1-2, with 9 bases matching TRBD1. CDR1 is SNHLY, CDR2 FYNNEI, per germline. V lost 4 bases, J lost 8 bases, and 8 bases stayed unmatched. The CDR3 is 14 residues long. CDR3 loop: CASSVDGTGTGYTF. In DNA form, the CDR3 reads TGTGCCAGCAGTGTCGACGGGACAGGGACAGGCTACACCTTC.

This clonotype was counted only a few times. The chain has TRBV20-1 and TRBJ2-3; possible D gene TRBD2, 5 bases. Trimming took off 5 bases at V and 1 base at J, with 10 bases between the two ends. CDR1 is DFQATT and CDR2 is SNEGSKA in the germline V gene (reference sequence). The CDR3 extends over 13 amino acids. In nucleotides, the CDR3 is TGCAGTGCTCCGCGTAGCGGCACAGATACGCAGTATTTT. Translated: CSAPRSGTDTQYF.

This clonotype has just a few counts. The rearrangement links TRBV7-9 to TRBJ2-7; 7 nucleotides agree with TRBD2. With V trimmed by 5 bases and J by 2 bases, 6 bases remained unmatched. The length of the CDR3 is 14 residues. CDR1 is SEHNR and CDR2 is FQNEAQ in the germline V gene (reference sequence). The CDR3 sequence is CASSPREAAYEQYF. The CDR3 nucleotides are TGTGCCAGCAGCCCCCGGGAGGCAGCCTACGAGCAGTACTTC.

This clonotype has more than one count but fewer than ten. The chain couples TRBV2 to TRBJ2-2; possible D gene TRBD1, 6 bases. The germline V and J ends were trimmed by 6 bases and 1 base, with 9 bases remaining between them. The CDR3 has 14 amino acids. Germline CDR1 SNHLY, CDR2 FYNNEI. CDR3 coding DNA: TGTGCCAGCAGGACGGGACAGAACACCGGGGAGCTGTTTTTT. It is translated as CASRTGQNTGELFF.

This clonotype has a handful of counts. V gene TRBV2 combines with J gene TRBJ2-3, with 12 bases fitting TRBD2. J was trimmed by 3 bases and V by 8 bases; bases with no gene match: 3. Germline values: CDR1 SNHLY, CDR2 FYNNEI. The CDR3 contains 14 residues. The CDR3 reads CASSTSGRTDTQYF. The CDR3 DNA reads as TGTGCCAGCTCGACTAGCGGGAGAACAGATACGCAGTATTTT.

This clonotype showed up just a few times. This chain uses TRBV28 with TRBJ2-7; D perhaps matches TRBD1 (6 bases). Germline CDR1 is MDHEN and CDR2 is SYDVKM. This CDR3 has 17 amino acids. Trimming cost V 5 bases and J 3 bases, with 23 bases left between them. This CDR3 reads CASSPLSLRDTIYEQYF. The CDR3 DNA sequence: TGTGCCAGCAGTCCCCTTTCCCTCCGGGACACAATCTACGAGCAGTACTTC.

The chain recombines TRBV2 with TRBJ1-1; 12 bases agree with TRBD1. CDR3 length equals 16 residues. CDR1 SNHLY and CDR2 FYNNEI come from the germline V gene. Trimming at V came to 2 bases and at J to 4 bases, leaving 5 bases not matched to a gene. DNA for the CDR3: TGTGCCAGCAGTGAATTGGGACAGGGGGCGGGCACTGAAGCTTTCTTT. Its translation is CASSELGQGAGTEAFF.

At least ten counts were recorded for this clonotype. This sequence joins TRBV5-6 and TRBJ2-7; D is uncertain. V gave up 4 bases and J gave up 1 base, with 9 bases separating them. The germline V gene encodes CDR1 SGHDT and CDR2 YYEEEE. This CDR3 contains 13 residues. As DNA, the CDR3 is TGTGCCAGCAGCGACGGGCTATCCTACGAGCAGTACTTC. Protein product: CASSDGLSYEQYF.

The chain has TRBV7-9 and TRBJ1-1, with TRBD1 as a possible D gene (5 bases). This CDR3 has 14 residues. V was shortened by 7 bases and J by 0 bases, with 12 bases between the two germline ends. Per the germline V gene, CDR1 is SEHNR and CDR2 is FQNEAQ (reference sequence). The CDR3 loop is CASTPTEMNTEAFF. CDR3 nucleotide sequence: TGTGCCAGCACCCCGACAGAAATGAACACTGAAGCTTTCTTT.

Only a few counts were recorded for this clonotype. V and J are TRBV7-9 and TRBJ2-1; 8 nucleotides line up with TRBD2. CDR1 is SEHNR, CDR2 FQNEAQ, per germline (reference sequence). The CDR3 runs to 15 residues. The V segment lost 0 bases and the J segment 5 bases; nucleotides outside the gene matches: 3. The CDR3 DNA is TGTGCCAGCAGCTTAGCTAGCGGGACTCACAATGAGCAGTTCTTC. This sequence encodes CASSLASGTHNEQFF.

This clonotype appeared a few times. The rearrangement uses TRBV13 and TRBJ2-1; 14 bases agree with TRBD2. The junction had 3 bases not matched to a gene; V was cut back by 5 bases and J by 6 bases. The germline gives CDR1 PRHDT, CDR2 FYEKMQ (reference sequence). The CDR3 spans 15 residues. The DNA for the CDR3 is TGTGCCAGCAGCGCGACTAGCGGGAGGGCCAATGAGCAGTTCTTC. Translating gives CASSATSGRANEQFF.

CDR3 coding DNA: TGTGCCAGCAGTTCCAGGGGACAGAGCGACGAAAAACTGTTTTTT. As protein: CASSSRGQSDEKLFF. This rearrangement joins TRBV25-1 to TRBJ1-4; TRBD1 matches 7 bases. The CDR3 loop spans 15 amino acids. CDR1 and CDR2 (germline): MGHDK, SYGVNS. With 5 bases clipped from V and 8 bases from J, the junction kept 11 bases outside the gene matches. Supplemented by reference TRBV25-1 and TRBJ1-4, the full variable domain reads EADIYQTPRYLVIGTGKKITLECSQTMGHDKMYWYQQDPGMELHLIHYSYGVNSTEKGDLSSESTVSRIRTEHFPLTLESARPSHTSQYLCASSSRGQSDEKLFFGSGTQLSVL.

V is TRBV20-1 and J is TRBJ2-1; 7 bases are shared with TRBD2. The CDR3 length is 13 residues. V was clipped by 8 bases and J by 7 bases; unmatched bases: 11. Germline CDR1 and CDR2: DFQATT and SNEGSKA (reference sequence). The CDR3 loop is CSIRTGGRNEQFF. CDR3 nucleotide sequence: TGCAGTATCCGAACTGGCGGGAGAAATGAGCAGTTCTTC.

This sequence joins TRBV13 and TRBJ2-7; 10 bases line up with TRBD2. The trim removed 5 bases at V and 4 bases at J, leaving 11 bases unmatched. The germline V gene has CDR1 PRHDT and CDR2 FYEKMQ (reference sequence). The CDR3 totals 16 residues. This CDR3 is CASSKTGLAARYEQYF. The CDR3 bases are TGTGCCAGCAGCAAAACTGGACTAGCGGCAAGGTACGAGCAGTACTTC.

This clonotype was detected only a few times. The chain recombines TRBV29-1 with TRBJ1-1; D not resolved. The CDR3 is 13 residues long. CDR1 is SQVTM and CDR2 is ANQGSEA in the germline V gene. V was shortened by 4 bases and J by 3 bases, with 12 bases between the two germline ends. In DNA, the CDR3 is TGCAGCGTTGCGGTTGGCGGATACACTGAAGCTTTCTTT. Translated: CSVAVGGYTEAFF.

This clonotype was detected a few times. The J gene is TRBJ2-7, the V gene TRBV20-1; 7 nucleotides align to TRBD1. After removal of 3 bases from V and 6 bases from J, the junction contained 8 bases not matched to a gene. Germline V gene sequence: CDR1 DFQATT, CDR2 SNEGSKA (reference sequence). The CDR3 is 13 residues long. CDR3 sequence reads: CSASPHRGSEQYF. DNA for the CDR3: TGCAGTGCTAGTCCCCACAGGGGCAGCGAGCAGTACTTC.

This chain links TRBV6-2 or TRBV6-3 with TRBJ2-7; TRBD2 agrees at 11 bases. The CDR3 runs 14 residues. Looked up from germline, CDR1 is MNHEY and CDR2 is SVGEGT. Germline trimming cut 9 bases from V and 7 bases from J; bases unmatched to any gene: 11. The CDR3 bases are TGTGCCAGTTCCGGACTAGCGGGCTTTGGGGAGCAGTACTTC. Protein: CASSGLAGFGEQYF.

This chain uses TRBV5-1 with TRBJ2-2; no reliable D call. Germline V CDR1 and CDR2: SGHRS, YFSETQ. The CDR3 totals 14 residues. Trimming cost V 4 bases and J 3 bases, with 10 bases left between them. The CDR3 coding sequence is TGCGCCAGCAGCCCACCATTCGACACCGGGGAGCTGTTTTTT. Its translation: CASSPPFDTGELFF.

This chain links TRBV20-1 with TRBJ2-7; 8 bases are shared with TRBD2. The length of the CDR3 is 15 residues. The germline CDR1 and CDR2 sequences are DFQATT and SNEGSKA (reference sequence). The ends lost 1 base at V and 1 base at J; junction bases unmatched: 6. CDR3 amino acids: CSARARLALSYEQYF. Written as DNA, the CDR3 is TGCAGTGCTAGAGCCCGACTAGCGCTATCCTACGAGCAGTACTTC.

This clonotype was observed a handful of times. V and J are TRBV18 and TRBJ1-4; D is possibly TRBD1 (5 bases). V lost 5 bases, J lost 4 bases, and 14 bases lay in between. The CDR3 contains 15 residues. Germline values: CDR1 KGHSH, CDR2 LQKENI. In nucleotides, the CDR3 is TGTGCCAGCTCAGGGACGGAGGCAATTAATGAAAAACTGTTTTTT. It is translated as CASSGTEAINEKLFF.

This chain connects TRBV11-2 to TRBJ2-5, with D maybe TRBD1 (5 bases). Germline-derived CDR1 and CDR2 are SGHAT and FQNNGV. CDR3 length: 16 residues. V dropped 5 bases and J dropped 7 bases, with 23 bases sitting between them. CDR3 region: CASSPGWWGSDRTQYF. As DNA, the CDR3 is TGTGCCAGCAGCCCAGGGTGGTGGGGTTCGGATAGGACCCAGTACTTC.